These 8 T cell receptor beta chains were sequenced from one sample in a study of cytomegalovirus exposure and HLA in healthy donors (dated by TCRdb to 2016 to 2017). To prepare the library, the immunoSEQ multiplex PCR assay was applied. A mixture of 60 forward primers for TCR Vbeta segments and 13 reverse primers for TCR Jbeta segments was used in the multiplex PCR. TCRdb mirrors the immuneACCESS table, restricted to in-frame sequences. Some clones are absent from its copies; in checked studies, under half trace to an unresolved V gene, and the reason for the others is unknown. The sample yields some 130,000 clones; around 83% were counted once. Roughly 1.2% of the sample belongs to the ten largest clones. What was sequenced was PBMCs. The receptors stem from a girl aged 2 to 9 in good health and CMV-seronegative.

CDR3 sequence: CASSPRGDSYNEQFF. The CDR3 nucleotides read TGCGCCAGCAGCCCCAGGGGGGACTCCTACAATGAGCAGTTCTTC. The rearrangement uses TRBV5-1 and TRBJ2-1; tentatively, D is TRBD1 (7 bases). CDR3 length: 15 residues. CDR1 is SGHRS, CDR2 YFSETQ, per germline. V was trimmed by 4 bases and J by 0 bases, leaving 11 bases between them.

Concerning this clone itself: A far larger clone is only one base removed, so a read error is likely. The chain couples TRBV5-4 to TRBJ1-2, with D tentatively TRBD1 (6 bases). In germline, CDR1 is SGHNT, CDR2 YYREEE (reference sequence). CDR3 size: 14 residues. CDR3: CASRVQGSNYAYTF. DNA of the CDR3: TGTGCCAGCAGGGTACAGGGTTCTAACTATGCCTACACCTTC.

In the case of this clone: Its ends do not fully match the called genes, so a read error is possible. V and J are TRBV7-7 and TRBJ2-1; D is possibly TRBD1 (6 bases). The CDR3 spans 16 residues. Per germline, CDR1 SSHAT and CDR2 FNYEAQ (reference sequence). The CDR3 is CASSPGPRGGSNEQFF. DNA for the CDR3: TGTGCTAGCAGCCCCGGGCCCAGGGGTGGCTCAAATGAGCAGTTCTTC.

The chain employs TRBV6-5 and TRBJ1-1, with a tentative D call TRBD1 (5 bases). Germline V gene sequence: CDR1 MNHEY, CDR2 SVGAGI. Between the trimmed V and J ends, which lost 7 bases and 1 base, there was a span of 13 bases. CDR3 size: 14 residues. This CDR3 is CASTLGGGNTEAFF. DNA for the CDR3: TGTGCCAGCACTCTCGGCGGGGGGAACACTGAAGCTTTCTTT.

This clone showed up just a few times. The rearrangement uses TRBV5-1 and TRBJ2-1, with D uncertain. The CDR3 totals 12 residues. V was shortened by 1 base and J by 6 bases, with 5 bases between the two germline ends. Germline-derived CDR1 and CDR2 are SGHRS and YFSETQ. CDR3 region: CASSLMANEQFF. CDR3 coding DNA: TGCGCCAGCAGCTTGATGGCCAATGAGCAGTTCTTC.

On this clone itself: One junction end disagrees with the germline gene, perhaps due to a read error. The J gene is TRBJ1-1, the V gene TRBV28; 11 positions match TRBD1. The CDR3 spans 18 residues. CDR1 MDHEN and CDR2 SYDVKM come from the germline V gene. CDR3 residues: CASSLAPGQGGLNAEAFF. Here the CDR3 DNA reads TGTGCCAGCAGTTTGGCTCCGGGACAGGGGGGTCTGAACGCTGAAGCTTTCTTT.

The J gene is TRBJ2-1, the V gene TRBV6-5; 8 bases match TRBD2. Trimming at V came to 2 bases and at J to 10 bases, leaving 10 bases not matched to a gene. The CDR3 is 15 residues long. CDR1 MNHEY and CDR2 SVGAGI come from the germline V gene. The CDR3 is CASSYRLAGGYEQFF. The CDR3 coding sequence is TGTGCCAGCAGTTACAGGCTAGCGGGTGGATACGAGCAGTTCTTC.

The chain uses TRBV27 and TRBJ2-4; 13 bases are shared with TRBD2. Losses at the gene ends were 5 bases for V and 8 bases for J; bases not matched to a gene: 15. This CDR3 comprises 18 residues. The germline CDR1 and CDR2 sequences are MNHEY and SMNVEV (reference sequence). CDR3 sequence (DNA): TGTGCCAGCAGTGCCGGACTAGCGGGAGCAGTGGGGAGGGACATTCAGTACTTC. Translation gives CASSAGLAGAVGRDIQYF.